The 25 T cell receptor beta chains below all came from one sample that was sequenced in a study of T cell responses to AZD1222 COVID-19 vaccine. Assay used: immunoSEQ multiplex PCR; TCRdb lists only in-frame clones, some missing. This table holds 150,000 to 200,000 clones, more than 85% found once. The specimen comprised peripheral blood, sampled 28 days after the second AZD1222 dose. Receptors originate from an adult who received the AZD1222 COVID-19 vaccine.

The chain uses TRBV19 and TRBJ1-6; D remains ambiguous. The ends were cut back, 1 base at V and 7 bases at J, with 5 bases in the middle. The germline gives CDR1 LNHDA, CDR2 SQIVND (reference sequence). The CDR3 runs 13 residues. This chain's CDR3 is CASSIGRNSPLHF. DNA of the CDR3: TGTGCCAGTAGTATAGGTCGGAATTCACCCCTCCACTTT.

The chain combines TRBV6-1 with TRBJ2-7, with 11 bases aligning to TRBD2. The CDR3 totals 17 residues. In germline, CDR1 is MNHNS, CDR2 SASEGT. The J segment lost 2 bases and the V segment lost 3 bases, leaving 9 bases of the junction unmatched. CDR3 DNA: TGTGCCAGCAGTGATTCCACTAGCGGGGGTAATGCCTACGAGCAGTACTTC. This codes for CASSDSTSGGNAYEQYF.

Concerning this clone: This sample also contains other DNA sequences that code for the same CDR3. This chain connects TRBV7-9 to TRBJ2-5; maybe TRBD1 (6 bases). The CDR3 has 14 residues. Trimming removed 3 bases from V and 3 bases from J, with 11 bases in between. CDR1 is SEHNR and CDR2 is FQNEAQ in the germline V gene (reference sequence). The CDR3 DNA reads TGTGCCAGCAGCTTGGGTCAGGGGAAAGAGACCCAGTACTTC. Translated, it gives CASSLGQGKETQYF.

The rearrangement uses TRBV10-3 and TRBJ2-7; 11 bases match TRBD2. The CDR3 is 14 amino acids. Germline CDR1 reads ENHRY; CDR2 reads SYGVKD. Losses at the gene ends were 4 bases for V and 7 bases for J; bases not matched to a gene: 6. In nucleotides, the CDR3 is TGTGCCATCAGTGGCGGGACTAGCGGTTTGGAGCAGTACTTC. It yields the protein CAISGGTSGLEQYF.

The chain has TRBV2 and TRBJ2-1, with 11 positions matching TRBD2. V lost 5 bases to trimming and J lost 5 bases; unmatched junction nucleotides: 2. The CDR3 has 14 residues. Germline CDR1 reads SNHLY; CDR2 reads FYNNEI. The CDR3, as DNA: TGTGCCAGCAGTCTAGCGGGGGGTAACAATGAGCAGTTCTTC. Translation: CASSLAGGNNEQFF.

The rearrangement uses TRBV5-1 and TRBJ2-1; possible D gene TRBD2, 5 bases. This CDR3 has 14 amino acids. In germline, CDR1 is SGHRS, CDR2 YFSETQ. V lost 4 bases and J lost 1, with 9 bases in between. Here the CDR3 DNA reads TGCGCCAGCAGCCCCCAGCGGTCCTACAATGAGCAGTTCTTC. Its translation: CASSPQRSYNEQFF.

The rearrangement links TRBV29-1 to TRBJ2-5; D not resolved. Trimming removed 3 bases at V and 5 bases at J, with 4 bases between. The CDR3 consists of 10 residues. Per the germline V gene, CDR1 is SQVTM and CDR2 is ANQGSEA. The CDR3 sequence: CSVEDETQYF. The CDR3 DNA follows: TGCAGCGTTGAGGATGAGACCCAGTACTTC.

The J gene is TRBJ2-7, the V gene TRBV6-5, with TRBD2 as a possible D gene (6 bases). The V end was cut by 6 bases, the J end by 2 bases, with 14 bases between. The CDR3 sequence is 14 residues long. Germline values: CDR1 MNHEY, CDR2 SVGAGI. CDR3 loop: CASREGVPPYEQYF. In DNA, the CDR3 is TGTGCCAGCAGGGAGGGAGTGCCCCCCTACGAGCAGTACTTC.

V usage is TRBV3-1 (or the pseudogene TRBV3-2) and J usage is TRBJ1-4, with D unresolved. This CDR3 region has 14 residues. V was pared by 1 base and J by 10 bases, with 13 bases between. The germline V gene has CDR1 LGHDT and CDR2 YNNKEL (reference sequence). CDR3 amino acids: CASSQAGPDRKLFF. In nucleotides, the CDR3 is TGTGCCAGCAGCCAAGCTGGTCCGGATAGAAAACTGTTTTTT.

The chain employs TRBV9 and TRBJ1-2; 9 bases fit TRBD1. This CDR3 has 14 amino acids. V trimming: 0 bases; J trimming: 8 bases; junction bases outside the gene matches: 5. CDR1 is SGDLS and CDR2 is YYNGEE in the germline V gene. CDR3 in amino acids: CASSVGGTGRGYTF. CDR3 nucleotide sequence: TGTGCCAGCAGCGTAGGAGGGACAGGGAGAGGCTACACCTTC.

About this clone itself: The same CDR3 can be traced to other DNA sequences in this sample. DNA of the CDR3: TGTGCCAGCTCACCAAGGAAGGGGGCGGGATACAATGAGCAGTTCTTC. The encoded protein is CASSPRKGAGYNEQFF. The chain recombines TRBV18 with TRBJ2-1; D might be TRBD1 (7 bases). V was shortened by 2 bases and J by 4 bases, with 15 bases between the two germline ends. The CDR3 extends over 16 amino acids. Per the germline V gene, CDR1 is KGHSH and CDR2 is LQKENI.

This clone was found once. The V gene is TRBV7-9, the J gene TRBJ2-1; 14 bases agree with TRBD2. Looked up from germline, CDR1 is SEHNR and CDR2 is FQNEAQ (reference sequence). The CDR3 runs 18 residues. V lost 7 bases and J lost 7; bases outside the gene matches: 15. CDR3: CASTVSAGRTSGRNEQFF. The CDR3 region has the DNA TGTGCCAGCACGGTTAGTGCGGGTCGGACTAGCGGGAGGAATGAGCAGTTCTTC. Full variable domain (missing parts from reference TRBV7-9 and TRBJ2-1): DTGVSQNPRHKITKRGQNVTFRCDPISEHNRLYWYRQTLGQGPEFLTYFQNEAQLEKSRLLSDRFSAERPKGSFSTLEIQRTEQGDSAMYLCASTVSAGRTSGRNEQFFGPGTRLTVL.

The rearrangement links TRBV6-2 or TRBV6-3 to TRBJ1-2, with D tentatively TRBD1 (6 bases). Per the germline V gene, CDR1 is MNHEY and CDR2 is SVGEGT. This CDR3 has 15 amino acids. Trimming cost V 2 bases and J 2 bases, with 12 bases left between them. The CDR3 DNA reads as TGTGCCAGCAGTTACGGGGGCAGAAGGAACTATGGCTACACCTTC. Residues: CASSYGGRRNYGYTF.

The chain links TRBV5-1 to TRBJ2-1; the D gene is possibly TRBD1 (6 bases). The CDR3 has 14 amino acids. Per germline, CDR1 SGHRS and CDR2 YFSETQ. V was pared by 0 bases and J by 6 bases, with 10 bases between. The CDR3 sequence is CASSLGQETNEQFF. The CDR3 DNA reads TGCGCCAGCAGCTTGGGACAGGAGACCAATGAGCAGTTCTTC.

The chain uses TRBV6-2 or TRBV6-3 and TRBJ1-2; no definite D call. The CDR3 runs to 15 residues. Trimming shortened V by 2 bases and J by 5 bases, and 15 bases separated the two germline ends. Germline V CDR1 and CDR2: MNHEY, SVGEGT. DNA for the CDR3: TGTGCCAGCAGTTACGAATGGTCGCCAAGATATGGCTACACCTTC. Its translation is CASSYEWSPRYGYTF.

In DNA, the CDR3 is TGTGCCAGCAGCTTAGCAAGGCAGAACACTGAAGCTTTCTTT. It specifies CASSLARQNTEAFF. The chain links TRBV7-2 to TRBJ1-1; D gene uncertain. Trimming stripped 0 bases from V and 1 base from J, with 6 bases between. The CDR3 covers 14 residues. The V gene's germline CDR1 is SGHTA and CDR2 FQGNSA.

This sequence joins TRBV18 and TRBJ1-1; D may be TRBD1 (6 bases). CDR1 is KGHSH, CDR2 LQKENI, per germline. V lost 2 bases and J 1 base, leaving 8 bases between the germline ends. This CDR3 has 14 residues. In DNA, the CDR3 is TGTGCCAGCTCACCAGCAGGGGCGAACACTGAAGCTTTCTTT. This translates into CASSPAGANTEAFF.

V gene TRBV6-5 combines with J gene TRBJ2-7, with D tentatively TRBD1 (6 bases). CDR1 MNHEY and CDR2 SVGAGI come from the germline V gene. The CDR3 extends over 15 amino acids. V was cut by 6 bases and J by 3 bases, with 18 bases left in between. The CDR3 sequence: CASRGTGQLSYEQYF. In nucleotides, the CDR3 is TGTGCCAGCAGAGGCACAGGGCAGTTGAGCTACGAGCAGTACTTC.

The rearrangement uses TRBV5-1 and TRBJ2-7, with D perhaps matching TRBD2 (5 bases). V dropped 2 bases and J dropped 0 bases, with 12 bases sitting between them. The CDR3 runs 15 residues. Germline values: CDR1 SGHRS, CDR2 YFSETQ. CDR3 sequence reads: CASSLGTAASYEQYF. In DNA form, the CDR3 reads TGCGCCAGCAGCTTAGGAACAGCGGCCTCCTACGAGCAGTACTTC.

This clone was recorded a few times. This CDR3 is CASSLKQGAGEQYF. The CDR3 region has the DNA TGCGCCAGCAGCTTGAAGCAGGGGGCTGGGGAGCAGTACTTC. This rearrangement joins TRBV5-1 to TRBJ2-7, with 8 bases identical to TRBD1. Trimming at V came to 1 base and at J to 7 bases, leaving 7 bases not matched to a gene. Germline V gives CDR1 SGHRS, CDR2 YFSETQ. This CDR3 has 14 residues.

The chain has TRBV7-2 and TRBJ2-3, with 8 bases fitting TRBD1. With V trimmed by 5 bases and J by 7 bases, 8 bases remained unmatched. The V gene's germline CDR1 is SGHTA and CDR2 FQGNSA. CDR3 length: 14 residues. The CDR3 sequence is CASSTGTGFYTQYF. The CDR3 region has the DNA TGTGCCAGCAGCACCGGGACAGGTTTTTATACGCAGTATTTT.

This chain links TRBV27 with TRBJ2-7; 9 positions match TRBD1. The CDR3 runs 15 residues. CDR1 is MNHEY, CDR2 SMNVEV, per germline (reference sequence). Unmatched junction bases numbered 11, after V lost 7 bases and J lost 4 bases. This CDR3 reads CASISTGTGKYEQYF. CDR3 coding DNA: TGTGCCAGCATTTCCACCGGGACAGGGAAATACGAGCAGTACTTC.

V and J are TRBV6-5 and TRBJ2-2; D perhaps matches TRBD1 (6 bases). The V end lost 2 bases, the J end lost 8 bases, and 12 bases lay between the germline ends. This CDR3 is 14 amino acids long. Per the germline V gene, CDR1 is MNHEY and CDR2 is SVGAGI. CDR3 DNA: TGTGCCAGCAGTTACGCAGGGGCGCGTGGGGAGCTGTTTTTT. It translates to CASSYAGARGELFF.

This rearrangement joins TRBV4-2 to TRBJ2-2; maybe TRBD1 (5 bases). This CDR3 is built from 16 residues. Germline CDR1 is LGHNA and CDR2 is YNFKEQ. With 0 bases removed from V and 2 bases from J, the gap between germline ends came to 10 bases. For the CDR3, the DNA is TGTGCCAGCAGCCAAGATCTGGGGCCAAACACCGGGGAGCTGTTTTTT. As protein: CASSQDLGPNTGELFF.

The chain is built from TRBV6-1 and TRBJ1-5; TRBD1 is a possible D gene (6 bases). V dropped 3 bases and J dropped 4 bases, with 7 bases sitting between them. The CDR3 is 13 residues long. Germline assignment: CDR1 MNHNS and CDR2 SASEGT. The CDR3 bases are TGTGCCAGCAGTGACAGGGGTAATCAGCCCCAGCATTTT. As protein: CASSDRGNQPQHF.